A selection of T cell receptor beta chains follows, all from one sample in a study of blood T cell repertoires in COVID-19. Profiling relied on immunoSEQ multiplex PCR, and the TCRdb table lists in-frame clones only, not all of them. The table shows 250,000 to 350,000 clones, with 70% to 85% occurring only once. The sequencing input was peripheral blood. The receptor set was obtained from a human donor with COVID-19, enrolled during active disease. The donor label of this sample is uncertain. CDR3s include the opening cysteine and the closing phenylalanine or tryptophan. D genes are given only for firm matches.

TRBD2,TRBJ2-3,TRBV4-3,CASSQEVRYAGGPTDTQYF,TGCGCCAGCAGCCAAGAGGTACGGTATGCGGGAGGGCCGACAGATACGCAGTATTTT
TRBD1,TRBJ1-6,TRBV11-2,CASSFRGTYNSPLHF,TGTGCCAGCAGCTTCAGGGGGACCTATAATTCACCCCTCCACTTT
NA,TRBJ2-5,TRBV7-9,CASSLRTGQETQYF,TGTGCCAGCAGCCTCCGGACTGGCCAAGAGACCCAGTACTTC
TRBD1,TRBJ1-4,TRBV5-1,CASSLSTGDNEKLFF,TGCGCCAGCAGCTTGTCGACAGGGGATAATGAAAAACTGTTTTTT
TRBD1,TRBJ1-1,TRBV24-1,CATSDTGEEAEAFF,TGTGCCACCAGTGATACAGGGGAGGAAGCTGAAGCTTTCTTT
NA,TRBJ2-1,TRBV5-8,CASSYGDAYNEQFF,TGTGCCAGCAGCTACGGGGATGCGTACAATGAGCAGTTCTTC
NA,TRBJ1-4,TRBV6-5,CASSYSGQDNEKLFF,TGTGCCAGCAGTTACTCGGGGCAGGATAATGAAAAACTGTTTTTT
NA,TRBJ2-7,TRBV7-3,CASSLTAGASPSEQYF,TGTGCCAGCAGCTTAACTGCAGGGGCCTCCCCTAGCGAGCAGTACTTC
TRBD1,TRBJ2-1,TRBV18,CASSLGQGDYNEQFF,TGTGCCAGCTCACTGGGACAGGGGGACTACAATGAGCAGTTCTTC
NA,TRBJ2-3,TRBV28,CASSLDLARDLYF,TGTGCCAGCAGTCTTGATCTAGCGAGAGACCTGTATTTT
TRBD1,TRBJ2-5,TRBV27,CASNIRGTGDRETQYF,TGTGCCAGCAATATAAGGGGGACAGGGGACCGGGAGACCCAGTACTTC
NA,TRBJ2-5,TRBV28,CASSLRVQETQYF,TGTGCCAGCAGTTTACGCGTCCAAGAGACCCAGTACTTC
TRBD1,TRBJ1-1,TRBV6-5,CASNSRDRGTLAFF,TGTGCCAGCAATTCCCGGGACAGGGGAACGTTGGCTTTCTTT
TRBD2,TRBJ2-4,TRBV28,CASAPGRNIQYF,TGTGCCAGCGCCCCCGGGAGGAACATTCAGTACTTC
NA,TRBJ1-2,TRBV25-1,CASSEGSAGNYGYTF,TGTGCCAGCAGTGAAGGTTCGGCAGGGAACTATGGCTACACCTTC
NA,TRBJ2-1,TRBV28,CASKIPYNEQFF,TGTGCCAGCAAAATCCCATACAATGAGCAGTTCTTC
NA,TRBJ2-7,TRBV7-2,CASSPGRRGPSYEQYF,TGTGCCAGCAGCCCTGGGCGGCGGGGCCCCTCCTACGAGCAGTACTTC
NA,TRBJ1-5,TRBV21-1,CASSPRGFWNQPQHF,TGTGCCAGCAGCCCCCGAGGATTTTGGAATCAGCCCCAGCATTTT